A single sample gave rise to the 27 T cell receptor beta chains below, sequenced in a study of T cells after yellow fever vaccination. Via MiXCR, TCRdb re-called the 5' RACE reads, giving one row per CDR3 protein. The sample shows roughly 16,000 distinct CDR3 sequences, more than 4% of them seen only once. This specimen was PBMCs, either bulk or a sorted T-cell subset (CD4+, CD8+, memory, or dextramer-sorted; not recorded which), taken 15 days after the yellow fever booster vaccination. The receptors shown here come from a man younger than 45 who received the YFV17D yellow fever vaccine.

This clonotype was picked up many times. The chain has TRBV6-2 or TRBV6-3 and TRBJ2-3; D not resolved. V was pared by 6 bases and J by 2 bases, with 6 bases between. Germline V gene sequence: CDR1 MNHEY, CDR2 SVGEGT. This CDR3 is 12 amino acids long. The CDR3 sequence is CASSHNTDTQYF. The CDR3 region has the DNA TGTGCCAGCAGCCATAACACAGATACGCAGTATTTT.

This clonotype was counted many times. The V gene is TRBV7-9, the J gene TRBJ2-1, with TRBD2 identical over 11 bases. The CDR3 has 14 residues. CDR1 and CDR2 from the germline V gene are SEHNR and FQNEAQ (reference sequence). V dropped 6 bases and J dropped 5; count of bases not matched to a gene: 3. CDR3 DNA: TGTGCCAGCAGAACTAGCGGGAGTGACAATGAGCAGTTCTTC. Amino acids: CASRTSGSDNEQFF.

Many counts were recorded for this clonotype. CDR3 DNA sequence: TGTGCCAGCAGTTACGAACGGGAACACTACGAGCAGTACTTC. It codes for CASSYEREHYEQYF. The gene calls are TRBV6-2 or TRBV6-3 and TRBJ2-7, with D perhaps matching TRBD2 (5 bases). V lost 2 bases and J lost 3, with 11 bases in between. The CDR3 loop spans 14 amino acids. The V gene's germline CDR1 is MNHEY and CDR2 SVGEGT.

This clonotype appeared many times. The rearrangement links TRBV12-3 or TRBV12-4 to TRBJ1-1; D remains unclear. This CDR3 comprises 14 residues. The V end lost 3 bases, the J end lost 1 base, and 9 bases lay between the germline ends. The CDR3 sequence is CASSLRHTNTEAFF. CDR3 DNA: TGTGCCAGCAGTTTGAGACATACGAACACTGAAGCTTTCTTT.

This clonotype came up many times. The chain carries TRBV11-2 and TRBJ2-7; no clear D. Per the germline V gene, CDR1 is SGHAT and CDR2 is FQNNGV. The CDR3 is 12 residues long. Trimming cost V 3 bases and J 3 bases, with 6 bases left between them. The CDR3 DNA is TGTGCCAGCAGCTTCCAAAACTACGAGCAGTACTTC. Encoded protein: CASSFQNYEQYF.

This clonotype occurred many times. The chain employs TRBV5-6 and TRBJ1-1, with D maybe TRBD1 (5 bases). The CDR3 sequence is 16 residues long. Per germline, CDR1 SGHDT and CDR2 YYEEEE. V was pared by 0 bases and J by 2 bases, with 14 bases between. The CDR3: CASSLEAGTVNTEAFF. The CDR3 DNA reads TGTGCCAGCAGCTTGGAGGCCGGGACGGTAAACACTGAAGCTTTCTTT.

This clonotype was counted at least ten times. This chain links TRBV4-3 with TRBJ1-3; weak D call: TRBD1 (6 bases). The V gene's germline CDR1 is LGHNA and CDR2 YSLEER. The V end lost 4 bases, the J end lost 2 bases, and 12 bases lay between the germline ends. The CDR3 runs to 15 residues. CDR3 loop: CASSPRDNAGNTIYF. The CDR3 DNA reads TGCGCCAGCAGCCCCCGGGACAACGCTGGAAACACCATATATTTT.

This clonotype was seen many times. The J gene is TRBJ2-4, the V gene TRBV7-2; perhaps TRBD1 as D (6 bases). Germline values: CDR1 SGHTA, CDR2 FQGNSA. The CDR3 length is 12 residues. The V gene lost 5 bases and the J gene lost 6 bases, with 8 bases spanning the gap. DNA for the CDR3: TGTGCCAGCAGCCCCAGGGGAAACATTCAGTACTTC. Translation: CASSPRGNIQYF.

This clonotype was recorded many times. The chain uses TRBV19 and TRBJ2-7, with a possible D match to TRBD2 (5 bases). This CDR3 region has 13 residues. Germline CDR1 reads LNHDA; CDR2 reads SQIVND (reference sequence). Trimming shortened V by 2 bases and J by 4 bases, and 9 bases separated the two germline ends. The CDR3, as DNA: TGTGCCAGTAGTATAAACGGGATATACGAGCAGTACTTC. Protein sequence: CASSINGIYEQYF.

This rearrangement joins TRBV5-1 to TRBJ2-7; 8 bases map to TRBD2. The CDR3 consists of 14 residues. Germline-derived CDR1 and CDR2 are SGHRS and YFSETQ. V lost 4 bases and J lost 2; bases outside the gene matches: 5. CDR3 amino acids: CASSDSGVTYEQYF. In DNA form, the CDR3 reads TGCGCCAGCAGCGATAGCGGGGTCACCTACGAGCAGTACTTC. Looking up the rest from reference TRBV5-1 and TRBJ2-7 gives the full variable domain: KAGVTQTPRYLIKTRGQQVTLSCSPISGHRSVSWYQQTPGQGLQFLFEYFSETQRNKGNFPGRFSGRQFSNSRSEMNVSTLELGDSALYLCASSDSGVTYEQYFGPGTRLTVT.

This clonotype was seen many times. CDR3 residues: CASSLGGAGGSGQFF. In DNA, the CDR3 is TGTGCCAGCAGCTTAGGCGGGGCAGGGGGAAGTGGACAGTTCTTC. The chain couples TRBV13 to TRBJ2-1; 7 nucleotides agree with TRBD1. V trimming: 0 bases; J trimming: 13 bases; junction bases outside the gene matches: 12. This CDR3 comprises 15 residues. Germline V gene sequence: CDR1 PRHDT, CDR2 FYEKMQ (reference sequence).

This clonotype has ten or more counts. The rearrangement uses TRBV11-2 and TRBJ2-3; D not resolved. CDR3 length equals 12 residues. The V end lost 5 bases, the J end lost 5 bases, and 8 bases lay between the germline ends. Germline-derived CDR1 and CDR2 are SGHAT and FQNNGV. DNA for the CDR3: TGTGCCAGCAGCCACAGAGAAGATACGCAGTATTTT. Translation gives CASSHREDTQYF. The variable domain in full, completed from reference TRBV11-2 and TRBJ2-3, reads EAGVAQSPRYKIIEKRQSVAFWCNPISGHATLYWYQQILGQGPKLLIQFQNNGVVDDSQLPKDRFSAERLKGVDSTLKIQPAKLEDSAVYLCASSHREDTQYFGPGTRLTVL.

This clonotype was picked up many times. This sequence joins TRBV6-2 or TRBV6-3 and TRBJ2-1; the match to TRBD1 covers 10 bases. The CDR3 covers 15 residues. CDR1 and CDR2 from the germline V gene are MNHEY and SVGEGT. The junction had 4 bases not matched to a gene; V was cut back by 4 bases and J by 4 bases. CDR3 bases: TGTGCCAGCAGTTGGGGGACAGGGGCTTACAATGAGCAGTTCTTC. Translated: CASSWGTGAYNEQFF.

The chain carries TRBV12-3 or TRBV12-4 and TRBJ2-2, with TRBD2 matching 10 bases. The length of the CDR3 is 19 residues. V was clipped by 10 bases and J by 3 bases; unmatched bases: 20. CDR3 sequence (DNA): TGTGCCATCTGTTTTCCTAGCGGGAGAGGGATCGGTCACACCGGGGAGCTGTTTTTT. It encodes CAICFPSGRGIGHTGELFF.

This clonotype was detected many times. V and J are TRBV28 and TRBJ2-4; D gene unclear. This CDR3 spans 14 amino acids. V was pared by 4 bases and J by 10 bases, with 17 bases between. The V gene's germline CDR1 is MDHEN and CDR2 SYDVKM. The chain's CDR3 is CASSSDLKRAIQYF. CDR3 sequence (DNA): TGTGCCAGCAGTTCCGACCTAAAACGGGCTATTCAGTACTTC.

This clonotype was found many times. The chain combines TRBV5-1 with TRBJ2-5; 7 bases are shared with TRBD1. V was clipped by 3 bases and J by 3 bases; unmatched bases: 23. The CDR3 extends over 20 amino acids. The V gene's germline CDR1 is SGHRS and CDR2 YFSETQ. The CDR3 DNA is TGCGCCAGCAGCTGGGAGACAGGGCATTTCGTCCCTTCGGGGAAAGAGACCCAGTACTTC. Protein: CASSWETGHFVPSGKETQYF.

This clonotype was observed many times. The genes are TRBV7-9 and TRBJ2-4; D uncertain. The CDR3 contains 16 residues. V dropped 5 bases and J dropped 0 bases, with 14 bases sitting between them. The germline V gene has CDR1 SEHNR and CDR2 FQNEAQ (reference sequence). As DNA, the CDR3 is TGTGCCAGCAGCCCACAACGAGAGCTAGCCAAAAACATTCAGTACTTC. The encoded protein is CASSPQRELAKNIQYF.

This clonotype has at least ten counts. V and J are TRBV20-1 and TRBJ1-3, with a weak D call TRBD1 (5 bases). The germline V gene has CDR1 DFQATT and CDR2 SNEGSKA (reference sequence). Between the trimmed V and J ends, which lost 0 bases and 4 bases, there was a span of 19 bases. The CDR3 runs to 17 residues. The CDR3 is CSARDYRQPGQGNTIYF. CDR3 bases: TGCAGTGCTAGAGATTATCGTCAGCCGGGGCAAGGAAACACCATATATTTT.

This clonotype was detected many times. This chain joins TRBV11-2 and TRBJ2-7, with D unclear. The V end was cut by 1 base, the J end by 3 bases, with 13 bases between. Germline assignment: CDR1 SGHAT and CDR2 FQNNGV. CDR3 length: 15 amino acids. DNA of the CDR3: TGTGCCAGCAGCTTAGGGGATACTCCGCACTACGAGCAGTACTTC. This sequence encodes CASSLGDTPHYEQYF.

There are many counts of this clonotype. The chain couples TRBV4-3 to TRBJ2-7; 7 nucleotides agree with TRBD1. The germline gives CDR1 LGHNA, CDR2 YSLEER. The CDR3 consists of 13 residues. J was trimmed by 6 bases and V by 1 base; bases with no gene match: 3. Here the CDR3 DNA reads TGCGCCAGCAGCCAAGGGACAGGTTCCGAGCAGTACTTC. Its translation: CASSQGTGSEQYF.

This clonotype has ten or more counts. This sequence joins TRBV27 and TRBJ2-7; 8 bases agree with TRBD1. The germline gives CDR1 MNHEY, CDR2 SMNVEV (reference sequence). The CDR3 has 13 amino acids. Trimming took 5 bases from V and 3 from J; bases not matched to a gene: 3. The CDR3 DNA sequence: TGTGCCAGCAGTCGACAGGGGTACTACGAGCAGTACTTC. Protein sequence: CASSRQGYYEQYF.

This clonotype showed up many times. The V and J genes are TRBV7-3 and TRBJ2-2, with a tentative D call TRBD1 (7 bases). The V gene lost 2 bases and the J gene lost 7 bases, with 17 bases spanning the gap. This CDR3 spans 16 amino acids. Germline V CDR1 and CDR2: SGHTA, FQGTGA. The CDR3 is CASSLSPGGSGGELFF. CDR3 DNA sequence: TGTGCCAGCAGCTTATCTCCAGGGGGGAGTGGCGGGGAGCTGTTTTTT.

This clonotype rates as medium-sized. The V gene is TRBV5-6, the J gene TRBJ2-1; D could derive from TRBD1 or TRBD2 (5 bases each). V was pared by 0 bases and J by 7 bases, with 14 bases between. The CDR3 spans 15 residues. The germline V gene encodes CDR1 SGHDT and CDR2 YYEEEE. This chain's CDR3 is CASSLGMGPSNEQFF. In nucleotides, the CDR3 is TGTGCCAGCAGCTTGGGGATGGGACCCTCAAATGAGCAGTTCTTC.

By frequency in the sample, this clonotype is medium-sized. The chain recombines TRBV12-3 or TRBV12-4 with TRBJ2-3; D call uncertain. V was shortened by 8 bases and J by 6 bases, with 9 bases between the two germline ends. The CDR3 length is 11 residues. CDR3 region: CASSNVDTQYF. The DNA of the CDR3 is TGTGCCAGCTCAAATGTGGATACGCAGTATTTT.

This clonotype has at least ten counts. The chain links TRBV18 to TRBJ2-3; D remains ambiguous. Germline values: CDR1 KGHSH, CDR2 LQKENI. The V gene lost 5 bases and the J gene lost 4 bases, with 10 bases spanning the gap. The CDR3 extends over 13 amino acids. The DNA of the CDR3 is TGTGCCAGCTCAGCCCCTAACGCAGATACGCAGTATTTT. Protein product: CASSAPNADTQYF.

This clonotype was counted at least ten times. The CDR3 sequence: CASSLIVTSHEQYF. CDR3 bases: TGTGCCAGCAGCTTAATTGTGACTAGCCACGAGCAGTACTTC. The rearrangement links TRBV7-2 to TRBJ2-7; TRBD2 matches 7 bases. Germline V gene sequence: CDR1 SGHTA, CDR2 FQGNSA. The CDR3 extends over 14 amino acids. V trimming: 2 bases; J trimming: 5 bases; junction bases outside the gene matches: 6.

This clonotype was seen many times. The chain is built from TRBV19 and TRBJ2-7; D may correspond to TRBD1 or TRBD2 (6 bases each). Trimming removed 3 bases at V and 0 bases at J, with 15 bases between. From germline, CDR1 is LNHDA and CDR2 SQIVND (reference sequence). The CDR3 totals 16 residues. DNA of the CDR3: TGTGCCAGTAGTATGTACGGGGGCGAACTCTCCTACGAGCAGTACTTC. Translated: CASSMYGGELSYEQYF.